Detailed here is one TCR beta chain. What it recognizes is unknown. V lost 3 bases to trimming and J lost 0 bases, with 6 bases between them. The germline V gene encodes CDR1 GTSNPN and CDR2 SVGIG (reference sequence). The CDR3 runs to 14 residues. The sample comes from a study of vaccination effects on CD4 cells after COVID-19. Study-wide context: Samples were taken post-vaccine, and their median timing was 72 days after the second dose.

General study results and limits: Late post-vaccination samples showed marked contraction of infection- and vaccine-induced clones.

Antigen-specific CD4+ T cells expanded by the ViraFEST assay with viral peptide pools were then sequenced. The culture ran for approximately nine days before CD4+ T cells were isolated. Vaccine administered to participants consisted of two doses of either BNT162b2 or mRNA-1273. It was on days 3 and 7 that half the medium was replaced with IL-2 medium. The method was immunoSEQ multiplex PCR; TCRdb's version includes in-frame clones alone and lacks a portion of them. The sample includes tens of thousands of clones, around four fifths of them seen just once. The genes are TRBV30 and TRBJ1-6, with D unresolved. The material was CD4+ T cells from PBMCs cultured with HCoV-OC43 spike peptides, obtained after COVID-19 vaccination. The subset: HCoV-OC43 spike overlapping peptide pool stimulation. The sequence was obtained from a human donor who received a COVID-19 vaccine. The CDR3 reads CAWSLDSYNSPLHF. In DNA, the CDR3 is TGTGCCTGGAGCCTGGACTCCTATAATTCACCCCTCCACTTT. Together with reference TRBV30 and TRBJ1-6, the CDR3 gives the full variable domain: SQTIHQWPATLVQPVGSPLSLECTVEGTSNPNLYWYRQAAGRGLQLLFYSVGIGQISSEVPQNLSASRPQDRQFILSSKKLLLSDSGFYLCAWSLDSYNSPLHFGNGTRLTVT.